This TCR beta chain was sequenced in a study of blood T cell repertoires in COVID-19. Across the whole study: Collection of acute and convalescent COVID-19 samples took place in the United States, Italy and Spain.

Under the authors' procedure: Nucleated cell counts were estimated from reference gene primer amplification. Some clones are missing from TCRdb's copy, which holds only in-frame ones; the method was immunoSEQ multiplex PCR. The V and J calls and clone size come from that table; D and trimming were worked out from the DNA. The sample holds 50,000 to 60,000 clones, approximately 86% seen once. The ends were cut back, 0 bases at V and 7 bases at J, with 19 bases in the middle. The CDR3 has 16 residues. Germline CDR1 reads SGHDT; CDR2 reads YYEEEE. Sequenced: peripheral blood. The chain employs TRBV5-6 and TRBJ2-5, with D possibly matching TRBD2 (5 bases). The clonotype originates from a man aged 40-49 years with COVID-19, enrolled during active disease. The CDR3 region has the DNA TGTGCCAGCAGCTTGGGCGGCACGGCTTACCGGGGGACCCAGTACTTC. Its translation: CASSLGGTAYRGTQYF.